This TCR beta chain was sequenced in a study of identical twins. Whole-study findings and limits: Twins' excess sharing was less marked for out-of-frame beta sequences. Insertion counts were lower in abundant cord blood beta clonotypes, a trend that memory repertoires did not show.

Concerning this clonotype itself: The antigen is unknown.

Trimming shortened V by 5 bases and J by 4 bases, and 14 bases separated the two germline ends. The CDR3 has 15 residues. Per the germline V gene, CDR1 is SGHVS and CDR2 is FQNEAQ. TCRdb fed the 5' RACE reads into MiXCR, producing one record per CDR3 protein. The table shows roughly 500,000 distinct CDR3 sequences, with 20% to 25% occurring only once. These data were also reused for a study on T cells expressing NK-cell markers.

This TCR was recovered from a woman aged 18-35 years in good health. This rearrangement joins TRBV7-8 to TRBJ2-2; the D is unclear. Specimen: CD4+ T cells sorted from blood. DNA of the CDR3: TGTGCCAGCAGCCCCGGACGGCTGGTCACCGGGGAGCTGTTTTTT. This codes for CASSPGRLVTGELFF.